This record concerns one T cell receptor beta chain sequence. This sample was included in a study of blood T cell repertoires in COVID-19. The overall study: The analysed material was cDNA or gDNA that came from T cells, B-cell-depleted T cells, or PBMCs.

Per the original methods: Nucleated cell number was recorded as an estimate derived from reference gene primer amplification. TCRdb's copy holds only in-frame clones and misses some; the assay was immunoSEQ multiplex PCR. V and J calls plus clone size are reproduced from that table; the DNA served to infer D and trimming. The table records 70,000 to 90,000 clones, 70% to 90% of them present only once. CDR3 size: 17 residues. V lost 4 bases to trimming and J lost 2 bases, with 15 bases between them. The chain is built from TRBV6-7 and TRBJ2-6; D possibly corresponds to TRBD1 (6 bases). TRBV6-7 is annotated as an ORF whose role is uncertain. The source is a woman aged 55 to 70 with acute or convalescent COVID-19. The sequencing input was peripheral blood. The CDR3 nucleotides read TGTGCCAGCAGTTTTCAACAGGGAAAAGCTGGGGCCAACGTCCTGACTTTC. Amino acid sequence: CASSFQQGKAGANVLTF.